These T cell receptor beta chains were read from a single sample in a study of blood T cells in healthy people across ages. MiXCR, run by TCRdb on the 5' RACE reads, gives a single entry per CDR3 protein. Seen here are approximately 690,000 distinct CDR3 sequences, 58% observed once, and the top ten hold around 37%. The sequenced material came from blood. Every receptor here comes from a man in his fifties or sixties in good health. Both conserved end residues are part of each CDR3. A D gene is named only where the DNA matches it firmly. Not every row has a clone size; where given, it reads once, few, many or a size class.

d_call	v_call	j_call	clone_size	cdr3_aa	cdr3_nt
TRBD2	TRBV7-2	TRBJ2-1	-	CASSLMGGGYNEQFF	TGTGCCAGCAGCTTAATGGGCGGGGGTTACAATGAGCAGTTCTTC
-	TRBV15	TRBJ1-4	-	CATSRDREEKLFF	TGTGCCACCAGCAGAGATCGGGAGGAAAAACTGTTTTTT
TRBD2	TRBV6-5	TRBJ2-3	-	CATKRGLSTDTQYF	TGTGCCACCAAGCGGGGATTAAGCACAGATACGCAGTATTTT
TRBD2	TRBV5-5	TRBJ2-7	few	CASSFPAGGSTYEQYF	TGTGCCAGCAGCTTCCCGGCGGGGGGGTCAACCTACGAGCAGTACTTC
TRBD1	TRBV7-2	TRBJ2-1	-	CASTPLGTGSYNEQFF	TGTGCCAGCACCCCTCTAGGGACAGGGTCCTACAATGAGCAGTTCTTC
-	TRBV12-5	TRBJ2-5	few	CASGLAIDSYQETQYF	TGTGCTAGTGGTTTGGCGATAGACAGCTACCAAGAGACCCAGTACTTC
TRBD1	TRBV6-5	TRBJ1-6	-	CASSYNRGDSPLHF	TGTGCCAGCAGTTACAACAGGGGGGATTCACCCCTCCACTTT
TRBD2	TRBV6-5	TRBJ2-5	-	CASRRLAGGLRETQYF	TGTGCCAGCAGAAGACTAGCGGGGGGACTGAGAGAGACCCAGTACTTC
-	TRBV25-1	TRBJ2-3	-	CASSEAVGLDTQYF	TGTGCCAGCAGTGAAGCTGTCGGGCTAGATACGCAGTATTTT
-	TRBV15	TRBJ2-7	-	CATSSPGIREQYF	TGTGCCACCAGCAGCCCAGGTATCCGCGAGCAGTACTTC
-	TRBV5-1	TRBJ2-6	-	CASSLAGVRESSGANVLTF	TGCGCCAGCAGCTTGGCCGGAGTCAGGGAGAGCTCTGGGGCCAACGTCCTGACTTTC
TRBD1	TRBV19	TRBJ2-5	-	CASSTYPRTGDETQYF	TGTGCCAGTAGTACCTACCCAAGGACAGGGGACGAGACCCAGTACTTC
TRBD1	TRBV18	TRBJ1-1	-	CASSLSGRGTGGTEAFF	TGTGCCAGCTCACTATCGGGAAGGGGGACAGGCGGCACTGAAGCTTTCTTT
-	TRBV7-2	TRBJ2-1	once	CASSLQTGGVDEQFF	TGTGCCAGCAGCTTACAGACTGGCGGGGTAGATGAGCAGTTCTTC
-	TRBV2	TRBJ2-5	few	CASNWGGASQETQYF	TGTGCCAGCAATTGGGGGGGGGCCTCCCAAGAGACCCAGTACTTC
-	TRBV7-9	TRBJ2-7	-	CASSPDLKRNQYF	TGTGCCAGCAGCCCGGACCTTAAGCGCAATCAGTACTTC
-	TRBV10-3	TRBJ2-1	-	CAISETPAGTRNEQFF	TGTGCCATCAGTGAGACCCCCGCGGGCACGCGGAATGAGCAGTTCTTC
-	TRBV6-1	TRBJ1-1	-	CASSEVREGAFF	TGTGCCAGCAGTGAAGTTCGGGAGGGGGCTTTCTTT
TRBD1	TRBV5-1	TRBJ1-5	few	CASSPGTGSYQPQHF	TGCGCCAGCAGCCCTGGGACAGGGTCTTATCAGCCCCAGCATTTT
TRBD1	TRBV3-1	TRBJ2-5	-	CASSQGATGKETQYF	TGTGCCAGCAGCCAAGGGGCGACAGGGAAGGAGACCCAGTACTTC
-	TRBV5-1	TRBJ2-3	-	CASSLDRAGRDTQYF	TGCGCCAGCAGCTTGGATCGGGCGGGCAGGGATACGCAGTATTTT
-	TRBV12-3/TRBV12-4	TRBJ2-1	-	CASKAGRFNEQFF	TGTGCCAGCAAGGCAGGCCGCTTCAATGAGCAGTTCTTC
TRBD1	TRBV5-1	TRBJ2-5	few	CASSLTGGIEETQYF	TGCGCCAGCAGCTTGACAGGGGGAATAGAAGAGACCCAGTACTTC
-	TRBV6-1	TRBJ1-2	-	CASRVALGRQAPTYGYTF	TGTGCCAGCAGAGTTGCCCTTGGGAGACAGGCCCCTACCTATGGCTACACCTTC
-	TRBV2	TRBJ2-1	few	CASLNTAGNNEQFF	TGTGCCAGCCTCAACACCGCAGGGAACAATGAGCAGTTCTTC
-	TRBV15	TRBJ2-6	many	CATSLSGANVLTF	TGTGCCACCAGCTTGTCTGGGGCCAACGTCCTGACTTTC
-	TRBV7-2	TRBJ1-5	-	CASRPTGLGNQPQHF	TGTGCCAGCAGACCTACAGGGTTGGGCAATCAGCCCCAGCATTTT
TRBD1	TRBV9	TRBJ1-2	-	CASSAETGAYGYTF	TGTGCCAGCAGCGCCGAGACAGGGGCCTATGGCTACACCTTC
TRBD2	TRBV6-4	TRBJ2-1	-	CASSEGVGGAYNEQFF	TGTGCCAGCAGTGAAGGGGTCGGGGGGGCGTACAATGAGCAGTTCTTC
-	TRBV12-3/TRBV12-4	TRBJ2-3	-	CASSLVTGSTDTQYF	TGTGCCAGCAGTTTGGTCACGGGCAGCACAGATACGCAGTATTTT
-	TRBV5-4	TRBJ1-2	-	CASSPQRSLWEGYTF	TGTGCCAGCAGCCCCCAGAGGAGCCTCTGGGAGGGCTACACCTTC
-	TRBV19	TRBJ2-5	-	CASRKVLGNNEQYF	TGTGCCAGCCGGAAGGTCCTGGGGAACAATGAGCAGTACTTC
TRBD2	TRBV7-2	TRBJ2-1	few	CASSLGLAGGLNEQFF	TGTGCCAGCAGCTTAGGACTAGCGGGGGGGCTGAATGAGCAGTTCTTC
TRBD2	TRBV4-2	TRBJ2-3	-	CASSQSGGRADTQYF	TGTGCCAGCAGCCAATCGGGGGGGAGGGCAGATACGCAGTATTTT
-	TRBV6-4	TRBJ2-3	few	CASRDQDTQYF	TGTGCCAGCAGGGACCAAGATACGCAGTATTTT
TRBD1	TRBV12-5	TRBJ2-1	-	CASGLTRTGVTHEQFF	TGTGCTAGTGGCTTAACTCGGACAGGGGTAACGCATGAGCAGTTCTTC